The 9 T cell receptor beta chains below all came from one sample that was sequenced in a study of T cell responses to AZD1222 COVID-19 vaccine. Using immunoSEQ multiplex PCR, the repertoire was profiled, and TCRdb retains in-frame clones only, with some absent. The sample includes 90,000 to 120,000 clones, around 90% of them seen just once. The sample here was peripheral blood, taken on day 0 of MenACWY control vaccination. The receptor source for this set is an adult in good health.

CDR3: CASSLQGAPLGYTF. CDR3 nucleotides: TGTGCCAGCAGCTTGCAGGGGGCTCCCCTTGGCTACACCTTC. The chain has TRBV5-4 and TRBJ1-2; the match to TRBD1 covers 8 bases. V was clipped by 1 base and J by 7 bases; unmatched bases: 6. CDR1 and CDR2 from the germline V gene are SGHNT and YYREEE (reference sequence). The CDR3 runs to 14 residues.

A few counts support this clone. The rearrangement joins TRBV4-2 to TRBJ2-5; the D gene is possibly TRBD1 (5 bases). In germline, CDR1 is LGHNA, CDR2 YNFKEQ. CDR3 length: 15 amino acids. V shed 1 base and J shed 1 base, with 10 bases lying between them. CDR3 sequence: CASSQGDSAQETQYF. As DNA, the CDR3 is TGTGCCAGCAGCCAAGGAGACAGTGCCCAAGAGACCCAGTACTTC.

J is TRBJ2-4 and V is TRBV4-1; TRBD1 matches 7 bases. J lost 5 bases, V lost 5 bases, and 9 bases had no gene match. The length of the CDR3 is 15 residues. Germline loops: CDR1 MGHRA, CDR2 YSYEKL. In DNA, the CDR3 is TGCGCCAGCAGCGCTAGGACAGGAGCGCAAAACATTCAGTACTTC. Encoded protein: CASSARTGAQNIQYF.

The table lists this clone with a count of one. CDR3 sequence reads: CASSEWEQGGYEQYF. In DNA, the CDR3 is TGTGCCAGCAGTGAATGGGAACAGGGGGGATACGAGCAGTACTTC. The chain has TRBV6-1 and TRBJ2-7; 8 bases fit TRBD1. With 2 bases clipped from V and 4 bases from J, the junction kept 7 bases outside the gene matches. This CDR3 comprises 15 residues. The germline CDR1 and CDR2 sequences are MNHNS and SASEGT.

This clone showed up just once. The gene calls are TRBV19 and TRBJ2-1, with TRBD2 matching 8 bases. Germline CDR1 reads LNHDA; CDR2 reads SQIVND (reference sequence). The CDR3 has 16 amino acids. J was trimmed by 1 base and V by 4 bases; bases with no gene match: 6. In DNA, the CDR3 is TGTGCCAGTAGTACAGTTACGGGGGGGTCCTACAATGAGCAGTTCTTC. Translation: CASSTVTGGSYNEQFF.

The chain combines TRBV19 with TRBJ1-2, with D possibly being TRBD1 (5 bases). The germline gives CDR1 LNHDA, CDR2 SQIVND (reference sequence). There are 15 residues in the CDR3. The V end was cut by 2 bases, the J end by 9 bases, with 19 bases between. The chain's CDR3 is CASSITPAGEGSYTF. The DNA for the CDR3 is TGTGCCAGTAGTATAACCCCTGCAGGAGAGGGGAGCTACACCTTC.

V and J are TRBV11-2 and TRBJ2-7; 9 bases agree with TRBD1. The length of the CDR3 is 13 residues. Germline CDR1 reads SGHAT; CDR2 reads FQNNGV. The junction had 5 bases not matched to a gene; V was cut back by 5 bases and J by 6 bases. The CDR3 region is CASSGQGWGEQYF. The CDR3 nucleotides are TGTGCCAGCAGCGGACAGGGGTGGGGCGAGCAGTACTTC.

In DNA form, the CDR3 reads TGTGCCACCAGTGATTCAGGGCAGGACACTGAAGCTTTCTTT. Protein sequence: CATSDSGQDTEAFF. V and J are TRBV24-1 and TRBJ1-1, with D maybe TRBD1 (5 bases). Germline V gives CDR1 KGHDR, CDR2 SFDVKD. This CDR3 has 14 residues. Between the trimmed V and J ends, which lost 2 bases and 3 bases, there was a span of 9 bases.

The V gene is TRBV6-5, the J gene TRBJ1-1; possible D gene TRBD1, 6 bases. CDR1 MNHEY and CDR2 SVGAGI come from the germline V gene. This CDR3 contains 15 residues. Between the trimmed V and J ends, which lost 0 bases and 3 bases, there was a span of 11 bases. CDR3 nucleotide sequence: TGTGCCAGCAGTTACTCGACGGGGGCTTACACTGAAGCTTTCTTT. The encoded protein is CASSYSTGAYTEAFF.